The rows below give T cell receptor beta chains drawn from one sample of a study of CD8 T cells in Susac syndrome. TCRdb fed the immunoSEQ multiplex PCR reads into MiXCR, producing one record per CDR3 protein. The sample yields around 1,300 distinct CDR3 sequences, under 80% seen once. Sequencing input: CD8+ TEMRA cells from PBMCs. These receptor sequences come from a human donor with Susac syndrome. Both conserved end residues are part of each CDR3. The order of the fields is clone size, V gene, J gene, D gene, CDR3 protein, CDR3 DNA. D genes are given only for firm matches. Some rows have no size entry. The others give once, few or many, or a class for an expanded clone.

once	TRBV4-3	TRBJ2-1	TRBD2	CASSPGLAYNEQFF	TGCGCCAGCAGCCCGGGACTAGCCTACAATGAGCAGTTCTTC
few	TRBV6-1	TRBJ2-7	NA	CASSEEDVGYEQYF	TGTGCCAGCAGTGAAGAAGACGTGGGCTACGAGCAGTACTTC
NA	TRBV7-3	TRBJ1-4	NA	CASSLDPGATNEKLFF	TGTGCCAGCAGCTTAGACCCAGGGGCAACTAATGAAAAACTGTTTTTT
NA	TRBV2	TRBJ2-6	NA	CASGIGANVLTF	TGTGCCAGCGGGATTGGGGCCAACGTCCTGACTTTC
NA	TRBV5-5	TRBJ2-1	TRBD2	CASTPTPSGGPNEQFF	TGTGCCAGCACCCCGACCCCTAGCGGGGGGCCCAATGAGCAGTTCTTC
few	TRBV3-1	TRBJ2-7	NA	CASSQGAGTYEQYF	TGTGCCAGCAGCCAAGGGGCGGGGACCTACGAGCAGTACTTC
few	TRBV7-9	TRBJ1-1	NA	CASSQEAETEAFF	TGCGCCAGCAGCCAAGAGGCGGAGACTGAAGCTTTCTTT
NA	TRBV7-9	TRBJ2-1	NA	CASSSGTRPYNEQFF	TGTGCCAGCAGCTCCGGGACTCGGCCATACAATGAGCAGTTCTTC
NA	TRBV11-1	TRBJ2-7	NA	CASSFPGAVYEQYF	TGTGCCAGCAGCTTCCCGGGAGCCGTATACGAGCAGTACTTC
NA	TRBV10-3	TRBJ1-1	NA	CAISPYPPHGSREAFF	TGTGCCATCAGCCCCTACCCCCCCCACGGCTCTAGGGAAGCTTTCTTT
few	TRBV7-3	TRBJ2-5	NA	CASSLPEETQYF	TGTGCCAGCAGCTTACCGGAGGAGACCCAGTACTTC
NA	TRBV7-8	TRBJ1-2	NA	CASSQALLTRKTYGYTF	TGTGCCAGCAGCCAGGCGCTGCTTACCCGAAAGACCTATGGCTACACCTTC
few	TRBV4-3	TRBJ2-1	TRBD2	CASSQFSGLAGDVDNEQFF	TGCGCCAGCAGCCAATTTAGTGGACTAGCAGGCGATGTGGACAATGAGCAGTTCTTC
NA	TRBV5-1	TRBJ2-1	NA	CASSLWAGANNEQFF	TGCGCCAGCAGCTTGTGGGCCGGAGCGAACAATGAGCAGTTCTTC
NA	TRBV29-1	TRBJ2-7	NA	CSVDSSYEQYF	TGCAGCGTTGACAGCTCCTACGAGCAGTACTTC
NA	TRBV6-1	TRBJ2-5	TRBD1	CASRSRDRGAETQYF	TGTGCCAGCAGATCTAGGGACAGGGGAGCGGAGACCCAGTACTTC
NA	TRBV5-4	TRBJ2-7	TRBD1	CASSTGTGRYEQYF	TGTGCCAGCAGCACCGGGACAGGGCGCTACGAGCAGTACTTC
NA	TRBV4-3	TRBJ1-1	NA	CASSPLNDSRNTEAFF	TGCGCCAGCAGCCCCCTCAATGACTCCAGGAACACTGAAGCTTTCTTT
NA	TRBV15	TRBJ1-4	NA	CATSPTMTTNEKLFF	TGTGCCACCAGCCCGACCATGACAACTAATGAAAAACTGTTTTTT
few	TRBV11-2	TRBJ2-3	TRBD2	CASSLLAGGITDTQYF	TGTGCCAGCAGCTTACTAGCGGGGGGAATTACAGATACGCAGTATTTT
once	TRBV3-1	TRBJ2-3	NA	CASSGAVPICMQDTQYF	TGTGCCAGCAGCGGGGCGGTTCCCATTTGCATGCAAGATACGCAGTATTTT
NA	TRBV5-1	TRBJ1-5	NA	CASSREGDPPQHF	TGCGCCAGCAGCAGGGAAGGGGACCCCCCCCAGCATTTT
NA	TRBV3-1	TRBJ1-5	NA	CASSQVLGGGQPQHF	TGTGCCAGCAGCCAAGTACTTGGGGGAGGTCAGCCCCAGCATTTT
NA	TRBV7-8	TRBJ2-5	NA	CASSLRGRGVQETQYF	TGTGCCAGCAGCTTAAGGGGGCGGGGGGTCCAAGAGACCCAGTACTTC
NA	TRBV12-3/TRBV12-4	TRBJ2-2	NA	CTCSQSVFLKVFF	TGTACCTGCTCCCAATCTGTGTTCCTAAAAGTGTTTTTT
NA	TRBV7-9	TRBJ2-7	NA	CASSFRGFASYEQYF	TGTGCCAGCAGTTTTCGGGGCTTTGCCTCCTACGAGCAGTACTTC
NA	TRBV6-1	TRBJ2-2	TRBD2	CASSPTRLAGGLTGELFF	TGTGCCAGCAGCCCAACCCGACTAGCGGGGGGCCTAACCGGGGAGCTGTTTTTT
NA	TRBV4-2	TRBJ2-6	NA	CASSYMVKGYKSRANVLTF	TGTGCCAGCAGCTACATGGTCAAAGGTTACAAAAGTCGGGCCAACGTCCTGACTTTC
NA	TRBV27	TRBJ1-3	TRBD1	CASSSTATTYRGGNTIYF	TGTGCCAGCAGCTCCACCGCGACGACCTACAGGGGTGGAAACACCATATATTTT
once	TRBV10-2	TRBJ1-1	TRBD1	CATVGTGGENTEAFF	TGCGCCACCGTGGGGACAGGGGGAGAGAACACTGAAGCTTTCTTT
NA	TRBV28	TRBJ1-5	NA	CASSPLDSPRPQHF	TGTGCCAGCAGTCCCCTGGACTCGCCGAGGCCCCAGCATTTT
NA	TRBV15	TRBJ1-5	NA	CATSREAEKVRPQHF	TGTGCCACCAGCAGAGAGGCAGAAAAGGTTCGACCCCAGCATTTT
NA	TRBV7-3	TRBJ2-1	NA	CASSLTVGPYNEQFF	TGTGCCAGCAGCTTAACCGTGGGTCCCTACAATGAGCAGTTCTTC
NA	TRBV7-3	TRBJ2-1	NA	CASSFYPRVPYNEQFF	TGTGCCAGCAGCTTCTACCCCAGGGTACCCTACAATGAGCAGTTCTTC
NA	TRBV30	TRBJ2-7	NA	CAWSSQGYEQYF	TGTGCCTGGAGTTCTCAGGGCTACGAGCAGTACTTC
large	TRBV5-4	TRBJ1-5	NA	CASGLGGSNQPQHF	TGTGCCAGTGGCTTAGGGGGTAGCAATCAGCCCCAGCATTTT
few	TRBV10-2	TRBJ2-2	NA	CASSEEGNTGELFF	TGCGCCAGCAGTGAGGAGGGCAACACCGGGGAGCTGTTTTTT
NA	TRBV30	TRBJ2-4	NA	CDLGISDLAKNIQYF	TGTGACTTGGGAATTAGCGATCTAGCCAAAAACATTCAGTACTTC